This TCR beta chain derives from a study of T cell repertoires in cytomegalovirus infection. Study-level information: CMV infection and matching HLA type were both indicated by public TCR beta signatures. Notes on the study in general: The study found HLA-C-restricted CMV-specific TCR beta clonotypes dominating the ex vivo response.

Regarding this clonotype: No antigen is known for it.

MiXCR was run by TCRdb on the reads, yielding one entry per CDR3 protein. The table records 200,000 to 300,000 distinct CDR3 sequences, roughly 10% of them present only once. The V gene lost 2 bases and the J gene lost 2 bases, with 16 bases spanning the gap. The CDR3 covers 17 residues. Germline V gene sequence: CDR1 SGHTA, CDR2 FQGNSA. This chain connects TRBV7-2 to TRBJ1-3, with D perhaps matching TRBD1 (6 bases). This clonotype was obtained from a human donor in good health (CMV status not recorded). Some clones in this sample may be carry-over from other donors' samples. The sequencing sample was made of PBMCs. The CDR3 loop is CASSLTPRDTAGNTIYF. CDR3 DNA: TGTGCCAGCAGCTTAACACCTCGGGACACCGCTGGAAACACCATATATTTT.